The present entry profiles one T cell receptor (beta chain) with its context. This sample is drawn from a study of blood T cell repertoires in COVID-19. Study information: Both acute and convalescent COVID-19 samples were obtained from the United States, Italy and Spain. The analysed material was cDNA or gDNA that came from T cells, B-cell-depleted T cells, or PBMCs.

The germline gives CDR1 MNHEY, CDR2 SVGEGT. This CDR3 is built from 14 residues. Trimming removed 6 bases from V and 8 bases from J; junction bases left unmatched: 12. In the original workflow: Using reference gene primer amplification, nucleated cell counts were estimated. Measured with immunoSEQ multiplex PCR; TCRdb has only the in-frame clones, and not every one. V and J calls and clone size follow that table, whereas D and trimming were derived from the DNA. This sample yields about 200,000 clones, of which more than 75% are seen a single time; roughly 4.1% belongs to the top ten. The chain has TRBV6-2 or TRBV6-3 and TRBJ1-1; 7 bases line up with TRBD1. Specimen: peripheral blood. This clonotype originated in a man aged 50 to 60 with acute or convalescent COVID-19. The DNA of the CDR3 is TGTGCCAGCAGCCCTAGCCTGACAGGGCCCGAAGCTTTCTTT. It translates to CASSPSLTGPEAFF.